Following are 32 T cell receptor beta chains from one sample sequenced in a study of T cell responses to AZD1222 COVID-19 vaccine (dated by TCRdb to the early 2020s). In the paper's terms, the time point label means: sample from adult after SARS-CoV-2 infection, after symptom onset. Receptor amplification or capture employed the immunoSEQ multiplex PCR assay. Not all clones reach the TCRdb copy of this immuneACCESS table, which keeps in-frame sequences only. Checked studies attribute under half of the gap to unresolved V genes and leave the rest unexplained. This sample has 160,000 or so clones in its table, and more than 85% of those were observed once. The ten largest clonotypes hold just under 7% of the sample. The sequences come from peripheral blood, collected after recovery from COVID-19. All receptors come from an adult who had recovered from COVID-19.

The rearrangement joins TRBV3-1 (or the pseudogene TRBV3-2) to TRBJ2-5; D is undetermined. This CDR3 is 14 amino acids long. Germline V gene data show CDR1 as LGHDT and CDR2 as YNNKEL (reference sequence). Trimming removed 5 bases from V and 2 bases from J, with 12 bases in between. In DNA, the CDR3 is TGTGCCAGCAGCTTAGGAGTAAATCAAGAGACCCAGTACTTC. Its protein product is CASSLGVNQETQYF.

The chain combines TRBV9 with TRBJ2-3; 10 bases map to TRBD2. Trimming removed 0 bases from V and 4 bases from J; junction bases left unmatched: 2. This CDR3 is built from 15 residues. The germline gives CDR1 SGDLS, CDR2 YYNGEE. In DNA form, the CDR3 reads TGTGCCAGCAGCGTAGAAGCGGGAGGGGCAGATACGCAGTATTTT. It is translated as CASSVEAGGADTQYF.

V is TRBV5-4 and J is TRBJ2-1, with 7 bases that match TRBD1. There are 17 residues in the CDR3. V dropped 3 bases and J dropped 6; count of bases not matched to a gene: 15. Germline V gives CDR1 SGHNT, CDR2 YYREEE (reference sequence). This CDR3 is CASSSTRTGRDSNEQFF. The CDR3 DNA follows: TGTGCCAGCAGCTCAACTCGTACCGGCCGGGACAGCAATGAGCAGTTCTTC. Variable domain in full (rest from reference TRBV5-4 and TRBJ2-1): ETGVTQSPTHLIKTRGQQVTLRCSSQSGHNTVSWYQQALGQGPQFIFQYYREEENGRGNFPPRFSGLQFPNYSSELNVNALELDDSALYLCASSSTRTGRDSNEQFFGPGTRLTVL.

The chain employs TRBV19 and TRBJ1-2, with D maybe TRBD1 (5 bases). Per the germline V gene, CDR1 is LNHDA and CDR2 is SQIVND (reference sequence). The V end lost 3 bases, the J end lost 7 bases, and 12 bases lay between the germline ends. This CDR3 contains 13 residues. This CDR3 reads CASSMWQGRGYTF. Here the CDR3 DNA reads TGTGCCAGTAGTATGTGGCAGGGCCGTGGCTACACCTTC.

The chain is built from TRBV5-1 and TRBJ2-2, with 10 nucleotides matching TRBD2. V lost 0 bases, J lost 7 bases, and 6 bases stayed unmatched. Germline CDR1 is SGHRS and CDR2 is YFSETQ. There are 16 residues in the CDR3. Here the CDR3 reads CASSLETSGTVGELFF. CDR3 coding DNA: TGCGCCAGCAGCTTGGAAACTAGCGGGACGGTCGGGGAGCTGTTTTTT.

The rearrangement links TRBV14 to TRBJ1-2, with D perhaps matching TRBD1 (5 bases). V gave up 8 bases and J gave up 4 bases, with 14 bases separating them. The germline V gene has CDR1 SGHDN and CDR2 FVKESK. This CDR3 is built from 13 residues. CDR3 nucleotides: TGTGCCAGCTCCTTGGGGGTTAGCTATGGCTACACCTTC. Translation gives CASSLGVSYGYTF.

V is TRBV7-2 and J is TRBJ1-2; D uncertain. Trimming shortened V by 5 bases and J by 4 bases, and 11 bases separated the two germline ends. The CDR3 is made up of 13 amino acids. Germline assignment: CDR1 SGHTA and CDR2 FQGNSA. The CDR3 loop reads CASSPGRTYGYTF. CDR3 nucleotide sequence: TGTGCCAGCAGCCCTGGACGGACCTATGGCTACACCTTC.

The chain links TRBV7-9 to TRBJ1-2; the match to TRBD1 covers 9 bases. Trimming cost V 4 bases and J 12 bases; bases outside gene matches: 6. The germline CDR1 and CDR2 sequences are SEHNR and FQNEAQ (reference sequence). CDR3 length equals 12 residues. CDR3: CASSSRQGGNTF. The CDR3 nucleotides read TGTGCCAGCAGCTCTCGACAGGGGGGAAACACCTTC.

V and J are TRBV4-1 and TRBJ1-6; TRBD1 aligns across 7 bases. From germline, CDR1 is MGHRA and CDR2 YSYEKL. CDR3 length: 18 residues. The junction had 7 bases not matched to a gene; V was cut back by 2 bases and J by 0 bases. DNA for the CDR3: TGCGCCAGCAGCCAAAAAACAGGGGAAAGCTCCTATAATTCACCCCTCCACTTT. It is translated as CASSQKTGESSYNSPLHF.

The chain uses TRBV25-1 and TRBJ2-5; the match to TRBD2 covers 7 bases. J gave up 5 bases and V 1 base, and 4 bases lay outside the gene matches. CDR1 is MGHDK, CDR2 SYGVNS, per germline. This CDR3 contains 14 residues. This CDR3 reads CASSELAGGETQYF. CDR3 nucleotide sequence: TGTGCCAGCAGTGAATTGGCCGGGGGGGAGACCCAGTACTTC.

V is TRBV28 and J is TRBJ1-5; 8 positions agree with TRBD1. Germline CDR1 reads MDHEN; CDR2 reads SYDVKM. The V segment lost 6 bases and the J segment 3 bases; nucleotides outside the gene matches: 7. CDR3 size: 15 residues. CDR3 sequence: CASRVGTGSNQPQHF. In nucleotides, the CDR3 is TGTGCCAGCAGAGTTGGGACAGGCTCCAATCAGCCCCAGCATTTT.

In its sample, this clone was seen once. The chain's CDR3 is CASSEALGTGTVNYGYTF. CDR3 coding DNA: TGTGCCAGCAGTGAAGCGTTGGGGACAGGGACGGTCAACTATGGCTACACCTTC. V gene TRBV6-1 combines with J gene TRBJ1-2, with TRBD1 matching 9 bases. CDR1 and CDR2 from the germline V gene are MNHNS and SASEGT. CDR3 size: 18 residues. V was pared by 0 bases and J by 2 bases, with 10 bases of the junction left unmatched.

The V gene is TRBV19, the J gene TRBJ1-4, with TRBD1 matching over 12 bases. From germline, CDR1 is LNHDA and CDR2 SQIVND (reference sequence). The CDR3 contains 15 residues. Unmatched junction bases numbered 4, after V lost 6 bases and J lost 5 bases. CDR3 sequence reads: CASRGQGAWNEKLFF. DNA of the CDR3: TGTGCCAGTAGGGGACAGGGGGCTTGGAATGAAAAACTGTTTTTT. Combining the CDR3 with reference TRBV19 and TRBJ1-4 gives the whole variable domain DGGITQSPKYLFRKEGQNVTLSCEQNLNHDAMYWYRQDPGQGLRLIYYSQIVNDFQKGDIAEGYSVSREKKESFPLTVTSAQKNPTAFYLCASRGQGAWNEKLFFGSGTQLSVL.

The rearrangement joins TRBV19 to TRBJ2-2; TRBD1 agrees at 7 bases. The V gene end was trimmed by 7 bases and the J gene end by 5 bases; junction bases not matched to a gene: 7. The CDR3 length is 14 residues. Germline V CDR1 and CDR2: LNHDA, SQIVND (reference sequence). The CDR3 coding sequence is TGTGCCAGTAATCGGCAGGGGGAGACCGGGGAGCTGTTTTTT. This gives the protein CASNRQGETGELFF.

The genes are TRBV5-1 and TRBJ1-1; weak D call: TRBD1 (6 bases). Germline loops: CDR1 SGHRS, CDR2 YFSETQ. V gave up 5 bases and J gave up 3 bases, with 14 bases separating them. The CDR3 runs 14 residues. The CDR3 protein is CASRGRGGDTEAFF. The DNA for the CDR3 is TGCGCCAGCAGAGGCAGGGGAGGGGACACTGAAGCTTTCTTT.

The chain carries TRBV3-1 (or the pseudogene TRBV3-2) and TRBJ2-2; D perhaps matches TRBD2 (6 bases). From germline, CDR1 is LGHDT and CDR2 YNNKEL (reference sequence). This CDR3 comprises 15 residues. Trimming shortened V by 5 bases and J by 5 bases, and 15 bases separated the two germline ends. CDR3 bases: TGTGCCAGCAGCTACCAAAACCGGGAGACCGGGGAGCTGTTTTTT. This codes for CASSYQNRETGELFF.

This clone appeared a single time. This chain's CDR3 is CATSAPFGDNYGYTF. DNA for the CDR3: TGTGCCACCAGTGCCCCGTTTGGGGACAACTATGGCTACACCTTC. This sequence joins TRBV24-1 and TRBJ1-2, with a tentative D call TRBD1 (5 bases). Trimming left V 5 bases short and J 2 bases short, with 14 bases between. Germline V lookup: CDR1 KGHDR, CDR2 SFDVKD. CDR3 length: 15 amino acids.

This rearrangement joins TRBV5-1 to TRBJ2-2; D uncertain. The CDR3 is made up of 13 amino acids. The germline CDR1 and CDR2 sequences are SGHRS and YFSETQ. V was trimmed by 4 bases and J by 8 bases, leaving 12 bases between them. This CDR3 reads CASSATQTGELFF. The CDR3, as DNA: TGCGCCAGCAGCGCAACTCAGACAGGGGAGCTGTTTTTT.

This chain links TRBV5-1 with TRBJ1-5, with D perhaps matching TRBD1 (5 bases). The CDR3 contains 15 residues. The germline gives CDR1 SGHRS, CDR2 YFSETQ. V lost 0 bases, J lost 6 bases, and 13 bases lay in between. For the CDR3, the DNA is TGCGCCAGCAGCTTGGCCTCAGGGTTCGGTCAGCCCCAGCATTTT. This translates into CASSLASGFGQPQHF.

The rearrangement links TRBV29-1 to TRBJ2-3; TRBD1 is a possible D gene (6 bases). The ends were cut back, 4 bases at V and 2 bases at J, with 13 bases in the middle. The CDR3 is 14 amino acids. From germline, CDR1 is SQVTM and CDR2 ANQGSEA. The CDR3 sequence is CSVATTGTTDTQYF. The CDR3, as DNA: TGCAGCGTTGCAACGACAGGAACCACAGATACGCAGTATTTT.

The chain couples TRBV19 to TRBJ2-3; a possible D gene is TRBD2 (5 bases). Germline CDR1 LNHDA, CDR2 SQIVND (reference sequence). V was cut by 4 bases and J by 3 bases, with 14 bases left in between. This CDR3 is built from 15 residues. CDR3 loop: CASSTSRRGTDTQYF. The DNA of the CDR3 is TGTGCCAGTAGTACCTCCAGGCGAGGGACAGATACGCAGTATTTT.

The chain employs TRBV6-2 or TRBV6-3 and TRBJ1-2; D is uncertain. The germline gives CDR1 MNHEY, CDR2 SVGEGT. CDR3 length equals 12 residues. Trimming took off 5 bases at V and 1 base at J, with 5 bases between the two ends. The DNA of the CDR3 is TGTGCCAGCAGTCCAGATAACTATGGCTACACCTTC. Protein: CASSPDNYGYTF.

This chain links TRBV5-1 with TRBJ2-2, with D tentatively TRBD2 (6 bases). The V end lost 4 bases, the J end lost 0 bases, and 13 bases lay between the germline ends. Germline V CDR1 and CDR2: SGHRS, YFSETQ. The CDR3 has 16 residues. In DNA form, the CDR3 reads TGCGCCAGCAGCAGGGCGGAGGGCACGAACACCGGGGAGCTGTTTTTT. This encodes CASSRAEGTNTGELFF.

The chain combines TRBV27 with TRBJ2-1; 14 bases are shared with TRBD2. With V trimmed by 5 bases and J by 0 bases, 6 bases remained unmatched. The germline V gene has CDR1 MNHEY and CDR2 SMNVEV (reference sequence). This CDR3 has 18 residues. CDR3: CASSVGLAGASSYNEQFF. CDR3 bases: TGTGCCAGCAGTGTGGGACTAGCGGGGGCCAGCTCCTACAATGAGCAGTTCTTC.

The V and J genes are TRBV28 and TRBJ1-2; D unclear. The CDR3 spans 12 residues. V gave up 5 bases and J gave up 1 base, with 5 bases separating them. Germline V lookup: CDR1 MDHEN, CDR2 SYDVKM. The CDR3 region has the DNA TGTGCCAGCAGTGGTGTTAACTATGGCTACACCTTC. This translates into CASSGVNYGYTF.

The chain is built from TRBV5-6 and TRBJ1-4, with D hard to call. Trimming pared 2 bases from V and 0 bases from J, leaving 14 bases between. There are 17 residues in the CDR3. Germline V gene data show CDR1 as SGHDT and CDR2 as YYEEEE. CDR3 bases: TGTGCCAGCAGCTTCTACGGACCACCCGCAACTAATGAAAAACTGTTTTTT. It is translated as CASSFYGPPATNEKLFF.

The J gene is TRBJ1-6, the V gene TRBV6-5; TRBD1 matches at 9 bases. Germline trimming cut 5 bases from V and 7 bases from J; bases unmatched to any gene: 6. The CDR3 sequence is 15 residues long. Germline V gene sequence: CDR1 MNHEY, CDR2 SVGAGI. DNA of the CDR3: TGTGCCAGCAGTAACACCGGGACAGGGAATTCACCCCTCCACTTT. This codes for CASSNTGTGNSPLHF.

This clone was seen only once. This chain links TRBV4-2 with TRBJ1-1; TRBD1 matches at 9 bases. The V gene end was trimmed by 3 bases and the J gene end by 1 base; junction bases not matched to a gene: 9. Germline V gives CDR1 LGHNA, CDR2 YNFKEQ. CDR3 length: 17 residues. The CDR3 reads CASSQFTTGGRNTEAFF. The CDR3 coding sequence is TGTGCCAGCAGCCAGTTCACGACAGGGGGACGGAACACTGAAGCTTTCTTT.

The rearrangement joins TRBV28 to TRBJ1-1; D remains unclear. The V and J ends lost 4 bases and 0 bases respectively, with 15 bases between them. Per germline, CDR1 MDHEN and CDR2 SYDVKM. The CDR3 is 16 amino acids. This chain's CDR3 is CASSSPPRDMNTEAFF. CDR3 nucleotide sequence: TGTGCCAGCAGTTCCCCCCCGAGAGATATGAACACTGAAGCTTTCTTT.

The chain couples TRBV16 to TRBJ1-1; D is unresolved. Germline V gene data show CDR1 as KGHSY and CDR2 as FQNENV. CDR3 length: 16 residues. V was shortened by 5 bases and J by 1 base, with 17 bases between the two germline ends. The CDR3 loop is CASSLGLQSWNTEAFF. The CDR3 nucleotides read TGTGCCAGCAGCTTAGGACTGCAGAGCTGGAACACTGAAGCTTTCTTT.

As DNA, the CDR3 is TGCAGCGTTGGGGCAGGGGGGGAAAAACTGTTTTTT. Translation: CSVGAGGEKLFF. The V and J genes are TRBV29-1 and TRBJ1-4; 7 bases align to TRBD1. The CDR3 contains 12 residues. The trim removed 4 bases at V and 8 bases at J, leaving 4 bases unmatched. Germline-derived CDR1 and CDR2 are SQVTM and ANQGSEA.

This clone was seen more than once but under ten times. The chain links TRBV20-1 to TRBJ1-1, with D possibly TRBD1 on 6 matching bases. V dropped 8 bases and J dropped 11 bases, with 18 bases sitting between them. CDR1 DFQATT and CDR2 SNEGSKA come from the germline V gene (reference sequence). The CDR3 loop spans 11 amino acids. This CDR3 reads CSPSQGGPAFF. DNA for the CDR3: TGCAGTCCTTCACAAGGGGGGCCCGCTTTCTTT.